These T cell receptor beta chains were read from a single sample in a study of low-dose radiotherapy and immunotherapy resistance in tumors. TCRdb independently ran MiXCR on the reads; one entry per CDR3 protein. The repertoire consists of 30,000 to 45,000 distinct CDR3 sequences, with around 20% occurring once and the leading ten covering under 9.5%. The sequences come from PBMCs, collected after low-dose radiotherapy plus immunotherapy. Source of these receptors: a female donor with ovarian cancer. CDR3s include the opening cysteine and the closing phenylalanine or tryptophan. A D gene is named only where the DNA matches it firmly. The size of a clone is reported for some rows only, either as once, few or many, or as a class for expanded clones.

size,J,D,V,DNA,CDR3
many,TRBJ2-1,-,TRBV5-6,TGTGCCAGCAGCTCCGGACTTCCTCGGAATGAGCAGTTCTTC,CASSSGLPRNEQFF
many,TRBJ1-1,TRBD1,TRBV20-1,TGCAGTGTTCCAGGACAGGGTCTTTGGAACACTGAAGCTTTCTTT,CSVPGQGLWNTEAFF
-,TRBJ2-6,TRBD1,TRBV23-1,TGCGCCAGCAGTCCCCGGGACAGGGGTCCCCCTGGAGGGGCCAACGTCCTGACTTTC,CASSPRDRGPPGGANVLTF
many,TRBJ2-7,-,TRBV25-1,TGTGCCAGCAGTGAATTAGGCGAATACGAGCAGTACTTC,CASSELGEYEQYF
few,TRBJ1-2,-,TRBV5-3,TGTGCCAGCTCTGGGGCAGTTGACCTTCTCTATGGCTACACCTTC,CASSGAVDLLYGYTF
many,TRBJ2-3,TRBD1,TRBV6-2/TRBV6-3,TGTGCCAGCATGTCAACCGCCCAGGGGGCTACAGATACGCAGTATTTT,CASMSTAQGATDTQYF
many,TRBJ2-1,TRBD1,TRBV24-1,TGTGCCACCAGTGAATCCGGGACAGGGGTTGTAGGGGTGCAGTTCTTC,CATSESGTGVVGVQFF
-,TRBJ2-7,TRBD1,TRBV4-2,TGTGCCAGCAGCCAAGAGGACAGGGCGGGCTCCTACGAGCAGTACTTC,CASSQEDRAGSYEQYF
many,TRBJ2-2,TRBD1,TRBV12-3/TRBV12-4,TGTGCCAGCAGCCCTACGTCGGGACAGGGGTACACCGGGGAGCTGTTTTTT,CASSPTSGQGYTGELFF
many,TRBJ1-3,-,TRBV10-2,TGCGCCAGCAGACAGGGAGAAGAAGTGGACTCTGGAAACACCATATATTTT,CASRQGEEVDSGNTIYF
many,TRBJ2-6,-,TRBV9,TGTGCCAGCAGGGGAGTCGACAGCTCTGGGGCCAACGTCCTGACTTTC,CASRGVDSSGANVLTF
many,TRBJ2-5,-,TRBV6-1,TGTGCCAGCAGGGCCCGACAGGGAGGGGGGAGGCAAGAGACCCAGTACTTC,CASRARQGGGRQETQYF
many,TRBJ2-7,TRBD1,TRBV6-6,TGTGCCAGCAGCGACAGGGGGAGGTCCTACGAGCAGTACTTC,CASSDRGRSYEQYF
many,TRBJ1-5,-,TRBV25-1,TGTGCCAGCAGTGCGAATAGCAAGGGGGGATATAGCAATCAGCCCCAGCATTTT,CASSANSKGGYSNQPQHF
-,TRBJ2-7,-,TRBV18,TGTGCCAGCTCACTGGACCAGGGGCCCTACGAGCAGTACTTC,CASSLDQGPYEQYF
-,TRBJ2-5,-,TRBV29-1,TGCAGCGCAGGACTCCAAGAGACCCAGTACTTC,CSAGLQETQYF
medium-sized,TRBJ2-1,TRBD1,TRBV6-8,TGTGCCAGCAGAGTCGCCGAGGGGACAGGAAAGGAGAATGAGCAGTTCTTC,CASRVAEGTGKENEQFF
many,TRBJ1-1,-,TRBV20-1,TGCAGTGCTAGAGCAGCGAACACTGAAGCTTTCTTT,CSARAANTEAFF
many,TRBJ1-2,-,TRBV3-1,TGTGCCAGCAGCCACAAAGGGATGAGGGATGGCTACACCTTC,CASSHKGMRDGYTF
many,TRBJ2-7,-,TRBV29-1,TGCAGCGTTTACAGGGTAGGCTACGAGCAGTACTTC,CSVYRVGYEQYF
many,TRBJ1-5,-,TRBV9,TGTGCCAGCAGCCCCGGAGGAATTCAGCCCCAGCATTTT,CASSPGGIQPQHF
many,TRBJ2-3,-,TRBV7-9,TGTGCCAGCAGCGACCGGGACATTAAAAGGACAGATACGCAGTATTTT,CASSDRDIKRTDTQYF
many,TRBJ2-3,-,TRBV20-1,TGCAGTGCTAGCCTACGCACAGGGCAAAGGGCAGATACGCAGTATTTT,CSASLRTGQRADTQYF
-,TRBJ1-5,-,TRBV28,TGTGCCAGCAGTCGTGAAAGGGGTCAGCCCCAGCATTTT,CASSRERGQPQHF
many,TRBJ2-3,TRBD2,TRBV4-1,TGCGCCAGCAGCCATACGGGACTAGCGGGAGGTACAGATACGCAGTATTTT,CASSHTGLAGGTDTQYF
many,TRBJ2-2,TRBD1,TRBV25-1,TGTGCCAGCAGTGCCTCGGCCGGGACAGGGAGTTTTCACACCGGGGAGCTGTTTTTT,CASSASAGTGSFHTGELFF
many,TRBJ2-5,-,TRBV12-3/TRBV12-4,TGTGCCAGCAGTCCGCACACGTACCAAGAGACCCAGTACTTC,CASSPHTYQETQYF
many,TRBJ1-1,-,TRBV5-1,TGCGCCAGCAGCTTGGTTGCCAGGTCGAACACTGAAGCTTTCTTT,CASSLVARSNTEAFF
-,TRBJ2-1,TRBD2,TRBV11-2,TGTGCCAGCAGCCGGGGGACTAGCGGGACCCCGACCTCTTACAATGAGCAGTTCTTC,CASSRGTSGTPTSYNEQFF
-,TRBJ2-4,-,TRBV28,TGTGCCAGCAGCTCCTGGGACCACAAAAACATTCAGTACTTC,CASSSWDHKNIQYF
many,TRBJ1-2,TRBD1,TRBV6-5,TGTGCCAGCACTCAGGACAGGCGGAACTATGGCTACACCTTC,CASTQDRRNYGYTF
-,TRBJ2-5,TRBD1,TRBV19,TGTGCCAGTAGTACGACAGGGGCTGAGACCCAGTACTTC,CASSTTGAETQYF
many,TRBJ2-7,-,TRBV10-1,TGCGCCAGCAGTGATGTGGGGCAGATCGACGAGCAGTACTTC,CASSDVGQIDEQYF
-,TRBJ2-7,-,TRBV3-1,TGTGCCAGCAGCAGCCTACAGGGTTACGAGCAGTACTTC,CASSSLQGYEQYF
-,TRBJ2-5,TRBD2,TRBV27,TGTGCCAGCAGTTTATTTCGGCTAGCGGGGGGTCTAGAGACCCAGTACTTC,CASSLFRLAGGLETQYF